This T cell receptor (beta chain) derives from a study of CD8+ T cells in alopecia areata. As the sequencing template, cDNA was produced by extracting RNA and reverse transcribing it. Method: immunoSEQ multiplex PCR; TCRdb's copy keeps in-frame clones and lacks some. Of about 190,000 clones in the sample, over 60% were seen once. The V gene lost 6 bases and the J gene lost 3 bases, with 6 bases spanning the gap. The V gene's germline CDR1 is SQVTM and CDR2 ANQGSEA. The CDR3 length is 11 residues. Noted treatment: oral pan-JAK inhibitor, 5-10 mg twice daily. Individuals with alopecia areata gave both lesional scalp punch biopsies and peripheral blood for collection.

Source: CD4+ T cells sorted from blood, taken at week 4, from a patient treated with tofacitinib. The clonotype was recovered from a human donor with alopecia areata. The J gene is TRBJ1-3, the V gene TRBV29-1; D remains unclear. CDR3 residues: CSVAVGNTIYF. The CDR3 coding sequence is TGCAGCGTCGCCGTTGGAAACACCATATATTTT. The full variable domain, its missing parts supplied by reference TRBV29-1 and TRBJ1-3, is SAVISQKPSRDICQRGTSLTIQCQVDSQVTMMFWYRQQPGQSLTLIATANQGSEATYESGFVIDKFPISRPNLTFSTLTVSNMSPEDSSIYLCSVAVGNTIYFGEGSWLTVV.